The 27 T cell receptor beta chains below were found in one sample sequenced in a study of human T cells and chemical hapten exposure. Via MiXCR, TCRdb re-called the RACE reads, giving one row per CDR3 protein. The table has some 180,000 distinct CDR3 sequences, around a quarter seen once. Time point indicated: patch test 3, about 24 weeks after DPC sensitization. Documented treatment: therapeutic diphenylcyclopropenone sensitization with weekly scalp DPC. The sequences come from whole blood, collected in connection with sensitization to the hapten diphenylcyclopropenone (DPC). The receptors here all came from a woman aged 35 to 49 with alopecia areata. Some clones in this sample may be carry-over from other donors' samples.

This clonotype was seen once. The CDR3 region is CASSPLISTDTQYF. CDR3 bases: TGTGCCAGCAGCCCACTCATTAGCACAGATACGCAGTATTTT. V gene TRBV7-9 combines with J gene TRBJ2-3; D ambiguous. Germline CDR1 reads SEHNR; CDR2 reads FQNEAQ (reference sequence). The CDR3 consists of 14 residues. Trimming removed 5 bases at V and 0 bases at J, with 9 bases between.

V usage is TRBV20-1 and J usage is TRBJ2-7, with a tentative D call TRBD2 (6 bases). Trimming removed 4 bases from V and 5 bases from J, with 15 bases in between. The CDR3 runs to 13 residues. CDR1 is DFQATT and CDR2 is SNEGSKA in the germline V gene (reference sequence). The CDR3 nucleotides are TGCAGTGCTAAGGATGGGAGGAGGCACGAGCAGTACTTC. Protein: CSAKDGRRHEQYF.

CDR3 DNA: TGTGCCAGCAGCTTAGGTTTCGGCTCCTACGAGCAGTACTTC. Its protein is CASSLGFGSYEQYF. This chain joins TRBV7-2 and TRBJ2-7; D unclear. CDR1 SGHTA and CDR2 FQGNSA come from the germline V gene. Trimming removed 1 base at V and 0 bases at J, with 7 bases between. This CDR3 region has 14 residues.

This clonotype has at least ten counts. The chain employs TRBV20-1 and TRBJ2-7, with 7 nucleotides matching TRBD1. This CDR3 is built from 11 residues. Per germline, CDR1 DFQATT and CDR2 SNEGSKA (reference sequence). Here the CDR3 reads CRGQSSYEQYF. The DNA of the CDR3 is TGCAGGGGACAGAGCTCCTACGAGCAGTACTTC.

The rearrangement links TRBV6-2 or TRBV6-3 to TRBJ2-1; D is unresolved. Germline CDR1 MNHEY, CDR2 SVGEGT. This CDR3 contains 14 residues. Trimming shortened V by 5 bases and J by 9 bases, and 17 bases separated the two germline ends. CDR3 coding DNA: TGTGCCAGCAGTCAAATCCGGGTGGGCGGTGAGCAGTTCTTC. This translates into CASSQIRVGGEQFF.

The V gene is TRBV13, the J gene TRBJ2-7, with D possibly TRBD1 on 5 matching bases. The V and J ends lost 5 bases and 2 bases respectively, with 16 bases between them. The germline gives CDR1 PRHDT, CDR2 FYEKMQ (reference sequence). The CDR3 contains 15 residues. CDR3 amino acids: CASSRLLDIAYEQYF. The CDR3 nucleotides read TGTGCCAGCAGCCGCCTCCTGGACATCGCCTACGAGCAGTACTTC.

There are a few counts of this clonotype. V is TRBV20-1 and J is TRBJ2-5; perhaps D is TRBD1 or TRBD2 (5 bases each). CDR1 and CDR2 (germline): DFQATT, SNEGSKA (reference sequence). The CDR3 is 14 residues long. The V gene lost 1 base and the J gene lost 4 bases, with 13 bases spanning the gap. The CDR3 nucleotides read TGCAGTGCTAGAGGGCTCCGGGGCCGAGAGACCCAGTACTTC. Amino acids: CSARGLRGRETQYF.

The chain joins TRBV7-9 to TRBJ2-5; 9 bases align to TRBD1. The ends lost 6 bases at V and 2 bases at J; junction bases unmatched: 4. The CDR3 contains 14 residues. Germline V gene data show CDR1 as SEHNR and CDR2 as FQNEAQ (reference sequence). Here the CDR3 DNA reads TGTGCCAGCAGTCGGACAGGGGTTCAAGAGACCCAGTACTTC. Amino acids: CASSRTGVQETQYF. The whole variable domain, remainder taken from reference TRBV7-9 and TRBJ2-5, is DTGVSQNPRHKITKRGQNVTFRCDPISEHNRLYWYRQTLGQGPEFLTYFQNEAQLEKSRLLSDRFSAERPKGSFSTLEIQRTEQGDSAMYLCASSRTGVQETQYFGPGTRLLVL.

Only a few counts were recorded for this clonotype. The CDR3 sequence: CASRSGTGGYGYTF. In DNA form, the CDR3 reads TGTGCCAGCAGGTCCGGGACAGGGGGTTATGGCTACACCTTC. The chain couples TRBV6-5 to TRBJ1-2; 11 positions match TRBD1. V shed 6 bases, J shed 5 bases, and the junction held 5 bases outside the gene matches. The CDR3 sequence is 14 residues long. Germline CDR1 is MNHEY and CDR2 is SVGAGI.

The table lists this clonotype with a few counts. The chain combines TRBV5-1 with TRBJ2-1, with D possibly TRBD1 on 6 matching bases. The CDR3 runs 13 residues. Germline V lookup: CDR1 SGHRS, CDR2 YFSETQ. Trimming shortened V by 0 bases and J by 7 bases, and 8 bases separated the two germline ends. CDR3 DNA sequence: TGCGCCAGCAGCTTGGGCCAGGGGAATGAGCAGTTCTTC. It yields the protein CASSLGQGNEQFF.

The V and J genes are TRBV15 and TRBJ2-5; TRBD1 matches 7 bases. The CDR3 sequence is 16 residues long. The V gene end was trimmed by 1 base and the J gene end by 5 bases; junction bases not matched to a gene: 10. Germline CDR1 is LNHNV and CDR2 is YYDKDF (reference sequence). DNA for the CDR3: TGTGCCACCAGCAGAGGCCTCGGGACAGAATTGGAGACCCAGTACTTC. This encodes CATSRGLGTELETQYF.

This clonotype was seen at least ten times. J is TRBJ2-7 and V is TRBV28, with D possibly TRBD1 on 6 matching bases. Trimming cost V 4 bases and J 1 base, with 11 bases left between them. Germline loops: CDR1 MDHEN, CDR2 SYDVKM. The length of the CDR3 is 14 residues. CDR3 residues: CASSSPGQSYEQYF. The CDR3 DNA sequence: TGTGCCAGCAGTTCACCGGGACAATCCTACGAGCAGTACTTC.

This clonotype occurred many times. The gene calls are TRBV6-1 and TRBJ2-7, with D possibly TRBD2 on 6 matching bases. The CDR3 runs to 16 residues. Looked up from germline, CDR1 is MNHNS and CDR2 is SASEGT. V shed 8 bases and J shed 1 base, with 21 bases lying between them. CDR3 DNA sequence: TGTGCCAGCTTTCCAGGCCCCGGCGGGACGTCCTACGAGCAGTACTTC. Amino acid sequence: CASFPGPGGTSYEQYF.

V and J are TRBV29-1 and TRBJ2-7, with D perhaps matching TRBD1 or TRBD2 (5 bases each). This CDR3 spans 16 amino acids. Per germline, CDR1 SQVTM and CDR2 ANQGSEA. Trimming stripped 6 bases from V and 2 bases from J, with 23 bases between. CDR3 sequence reads: CSVARARGTTTYEQYF. CDR3 bases: TGCAGCGTGGCGAGGGCGAGGGGCACTACAACCTACGAGCAGTACTTC.

This clonotype was observed a few times. The genes are TRBV6-2 or TRBV6-3 and TRBJ2-1; TRBD2 matches 13 bases. Germline trimming cut 4 bases from V and 8 bases from J; bases unmatched to any gene: 5. CDR3 length equals 15 residues. Germline CDR1 reads MNHEY; CDR2 reads SVGEGT. The CDR3 DNA is TGTGCCAGCAGTTCATGGACTAGCGGGAGACATGAGCAGTTCTTC. This encodes CASSSWTSGRHEQFF.

This clonotype came up many times. The J gene is TRBJ2-7, the V gene TRBV4-3, with a weak D call TRBD1 (5 bases). This CDR3 has 17 residues. V lost 0 bases, J lost 7 bases, and 22 bases lay in between. Germline V gene lookup returns CDR1 LGHNA and CDR2 YSLEER. The CDR3 DNA reads TGCGCCAGCAGCCAAGATGTAGGGGCAGGACACTGGGGAGAGCAGTACTTC. This encodes CASSQDVGAGHWGEQYF.

V and J are TRBV6-2 or TRBV6-3 and TRBJ2-4; D gene unclear. The CDR3 covers 17 residues. Trimming took 2 bases from V and 0 from J, leaving 14 bases between them. In germline, CDR1 is MNHEY, CDR2 SVGEGT. The DNA for the CDR3 is TGTGCCAGCAGTTACGCGAGAAACCGACTAGCCAAAAACATTCAGTACTTC. This encodes CASSYARNRLAKNIQYF.

This chain connects TRBV6-1 to TRBJ2-6; 10 positions match TRBD1. The CDR3 length is 17 residues. With 5 bases clipped from V and 3 bases from J, the junction kept 7 bases outside the gene matches. Germline values: CDR1 MNHNS, CDR2 SASEGT. CDR3 sequence reads: CASSSGQGTGGANVLTF. Written as DNA, the CDR3 is TGTGCCAGCAGTTCGGGACAGGGGACCGGTGGGGCCAACGTCCTGACTTTC.

This clonotype was counted only a few times. J is TRBJ2-7 and V is TRBV4-1, with 10 bases identical to TRBD2. V gave up 4 bases and J gave up 2 bases; unmatched junction bases: 5. The germline CDR1 and CDR2 sequences are MGHRA and YSYEKL. This CDR3 region has 15 residues. The CDR3 nucleotides read TGCGCCAGCAGCCTCACTAGCGGGGAGACCTACGAGCAGTACTTC. Translated: CASSLTSGETYEQYF.

J is TRBJ2-2 and V is TRBV4-1; 9 positions agree with TRBD2. Germline values: CDR1 MGHRA, CDR2 YSYEKL. CDR3 length: 16 residues. The J segment lost 4 bases and the V segment lost 0 bases, leaving 3 bases of the junction unmatched. CDR3 nucleotides: TGCGCCAGCAGCCAAGAGGTGACTAGCGGCACCGGGGAGCTGTTTTTT. Its protein product is CASSQEVTSGTGELFF.

In this sample, this clonotype turned up a few times. The rearrangement uses TRBV12-3 or TRBV12-4 and TRBJ1-3; D not certain. This CDR3 contains 13 residues. Trimming removed 3 bases from V and 4 bases from J, with 7 bases in between. Here the CDR3 DNA reads TGTGCCAGCAGTTTCGGGATCGGAAACACCATATATTTT. Its translation: CASSFGIGNTIYF.

The chain carries TRBV20-1 and TRBJ2-1; the D is unclear. The CDR3 contains 14 residues. CDR1 is DFQATT, CDR2 SNEGSKA, per germline (reference sequence). Trimming removed 2 bases at V and 4 bases at J, with 12 bases between. The CDR3 DNA is TGCAGTGCTAGATTTAGGAACTCGTACAATGAGCAGTTCTTC. Amino acids: CSARFRNSYNEQFF.

This clonotype was seen only a few times. The chain has TRBV27 and TRBJ1-1, with TRBD1 identical over 8 bases. Looked up from germline, CDR1 is MNHEY and CDR2 is SMNVEV (reference sequence). The CDR3 runs to 13 residues. V trimming: 5 bases; J trimming: 12 bases; junction bases outside the gene matches: 11. DNA for the CDR3: TGTGCCAGCAGTCACGGACAGGGTGGGGAGTCTTTCTTT. Its translation is CASSHGQGGESFF.

This clonotype has a handful of counts. The V and J genes are TRBV4-2 and TRBJ2-1; the match to TRBD2 covers 7 bases. Germline values: CDR1 LGHNA, CDR2 YNFKEQ. There are 16 residues in the CDR3. The V segment lost 0 bases and the J segment 0 bases; nucleotides outside the gene matches: 2. The CDR3 is CASSQDTGGSYNEQFF. In nucleotides, the CDR3 is TGTGCCAGCAGCCAAGATACGGGAGGCTCCTACAATGAGCAGTTCTTC.

This rearrangement joins TRBV24-1 to TRBJ1-1, with D maybe TRBD1 (5 bases). CDR1 is KGHDR, CDR2 SFDVKD, per germline. The CDR3 loop spans 13 amino acids. V gave up 0 bases and J gave up 6 bases, with 7 bases separating them. CDR3 nucleotide sequence: TGTGCCACCAGTGATTTGCGGGGCTCTGAAGCTTTCTTT. Its translation is CATSDLRGSEAFF.

This clonotype came up a few times. The rearrangement uses TRBV29-1 and TRBJ1-4; unclear D gene. V lost 3 bases and J 3 bases, leaving 11 bases between the germline ends. The CDR3 runs to 14 residues. The germline gives CDR1 SQVTM, CDR2 ANQGSEA. CDR3 nucleotides: TGCAGCGTTGACGTGGGCCCGGCTAATGAAAAACTGTTTTTT. It is translated as CSVDVGPANEKLFF.

V and J are TRBV20-1 and TRBJ1-5; 11 nucleotides line up with TRBD1. Per germline, CDR1 DFQATT and CDR2 SNEGSKA (reference sequence). CDR3 length equals 15 residues. The V gene end was trimmed by 7 bases and the J gene end by 4 bases; junction bases not matched to a gene: 9. CDR3 nucleotide sequence: TGCAGTGTCAGGACAGGGGGCCCGCCAAATCAGCCCCAGCATTTT. Translated, it gives CSVRTGGPPNQPQHF.